This TCR beta chain was sequenced for a study of T cells in Graves' hyperthyroidism and ophthalmopathy. About the research overall: Once the initial diagnosis was made, peripheral blood was obtained before any treatment. Study conclusions and caveats: Ophthalmopathy stood apart from stable hyperthyroidism in a 13 V-J model. Most thyroid clonotypes expanded above 0.001 were also detected in blood.

This clonotype was recorded many times. Its target is not known. The TCR beta CDR3 regions underwent amplification using RNA transcripts as the source. Using the HTBI primer set, a first-round RT-PCR was run on the TCR CDR3. TCRdb re-called the multiplex PCR reads through MiXCR, storing one row per CDR3 protein. The table records 350,000 to 400,000 distinct CDR3 sequences, over 11% of them present only once. The CDR3 length is 15 residues. Germline assignment: CDR1 MNHNS and CDR2 SASEGT. Trimming stripped 5 bases from V and 2 bases from J, with 15 bases between. Over 18 months, lack of ophthalmopathy progression marked Graves' hyperthyroidism as stable.

The chain uses TRBV6-1 and TRBJ1-2, with D hard to call. Sequencing input: blood. This clonotype was obtained from a woman aged 60-70 years with Graves' hyperthyroidism. CDR3 amino acids: CASSPVGRVNYGYTF. DNA for the CDR3: TGTGCCAGCAGTCCCGTTGGGCGAGTAAACTATGGCTACACCTTC.